This T cell receptor beta chain was found in a study of OX40 agonist ivuxolimab in advanced cancers. In the study overall: The patients received agonistic anti-OX40 (CD134) antibody ivuxolimab. Study findings and constraints: There was clonal expansion of CD4+ and CD8+ blood T cells by week 6 at 0.1 to 3.0 mg/kg. Average numbers of expanded clones were greater in CD8+ T cells than in CD4+.

Profiled with immunoSEQ multiplex PCR; TCRdb holds only in-frame clones, not every one. Here the sample spans 65,000 to 80,000 clones, over 80% being singletons. Notes on this clone: Antigen specificity is unknown.

The CDR3 has 13 amino acids. Per the germline V gene, CDR1 is MNHNY and CDR2 is SVGAGI (reference sequence). The V end was cut by 6 bases, the J end by 0 bases, with 8 bases between. Specimen: CD4+ or CD8+ T cells sorted from blood, collected in a trial of the OX40 agonist ivuxolimab. This rearrangement joins TRBV6-6 to TRBJ1-1, with D possibly being TRBD1 (6 bases). The receptor was isolated from an adult with an advanced solid tumor such as melanoma, head and neck, liver or kidney cancer. CDR3 in amino acids: CASRAGVNTEAFF. The CDR3 DNA follows: TGTGCCAGCAGGGCAGGGGTGAACACTGAAGCTTTCTTT.